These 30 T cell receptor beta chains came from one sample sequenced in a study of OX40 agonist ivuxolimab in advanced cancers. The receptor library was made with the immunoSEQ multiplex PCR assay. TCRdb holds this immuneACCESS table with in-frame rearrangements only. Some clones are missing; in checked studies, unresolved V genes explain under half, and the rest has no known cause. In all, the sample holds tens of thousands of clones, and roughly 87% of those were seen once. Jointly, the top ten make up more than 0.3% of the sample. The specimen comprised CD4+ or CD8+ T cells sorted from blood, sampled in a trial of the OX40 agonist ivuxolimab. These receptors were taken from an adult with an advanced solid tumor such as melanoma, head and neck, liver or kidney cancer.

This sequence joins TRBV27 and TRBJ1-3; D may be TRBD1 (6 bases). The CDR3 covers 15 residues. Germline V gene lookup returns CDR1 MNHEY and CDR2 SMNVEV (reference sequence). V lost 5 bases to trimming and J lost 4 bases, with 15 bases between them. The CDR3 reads CASSGTTDLGNTIYF. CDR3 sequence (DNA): TGTGCCAGCAGTGGGACAACAGATCTGGGAAACACCATATATTTT.

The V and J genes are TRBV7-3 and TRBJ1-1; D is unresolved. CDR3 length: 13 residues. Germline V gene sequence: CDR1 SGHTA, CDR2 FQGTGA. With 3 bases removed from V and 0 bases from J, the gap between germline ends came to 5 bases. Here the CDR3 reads CASSFQVNTEAFF. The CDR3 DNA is TGTGCCAGCAGCTTCCAGGTGAACACTGAAGCTTTCTTT. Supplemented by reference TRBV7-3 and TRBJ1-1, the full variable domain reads GAGVSQTPSNKVTEKGKYVELRCDPISGHTALYWYRQSLGQGPEFLIYFQGTGAADDSGLPNDRFFAVRPEGSVSTLKIQRTERGDSAVYLCASSFQVNTEAFFGQGTRLTVV.

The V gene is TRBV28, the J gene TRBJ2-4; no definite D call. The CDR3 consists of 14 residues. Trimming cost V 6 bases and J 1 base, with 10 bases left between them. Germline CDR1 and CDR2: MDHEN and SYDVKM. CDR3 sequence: CASRLIGAKNIQYF. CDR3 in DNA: TGTGCCAGCAGACTTATCGGGGCCAAAAACATTCAGTACTTC.

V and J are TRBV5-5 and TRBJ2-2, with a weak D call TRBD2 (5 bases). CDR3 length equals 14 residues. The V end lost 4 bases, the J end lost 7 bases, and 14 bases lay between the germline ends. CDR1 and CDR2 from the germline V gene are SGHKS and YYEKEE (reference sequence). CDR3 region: CASSPTGLSGELFF. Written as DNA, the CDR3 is TGTGCCAGCAGCCCGACCGGACTGAGCGGGGAGCTGTTTTTT.

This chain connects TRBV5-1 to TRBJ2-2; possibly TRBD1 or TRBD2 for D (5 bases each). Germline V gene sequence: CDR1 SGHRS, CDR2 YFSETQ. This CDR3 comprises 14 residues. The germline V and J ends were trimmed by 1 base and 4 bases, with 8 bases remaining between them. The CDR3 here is CASSLRGVTGELFF. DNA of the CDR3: TGCGCCAGCAGCTTGAGAGGGGTCACCGGGGAGCTGTTTTTT.

This CDR3 is CASSLARASSYEQYF. As DNA, the CDR3 is TGTGCCAGCAGCTTAGCTCGGGCTAGCTCGTACGAGCAGTACTTC. The chain carries TRBV7-2 and TRBJ2-7; possible D gene TRBD2, 5 bases. The germline gives CDR1 SGHTA, CDR2 FQGNSA. The CDR3 loop spans 15 amino acids. Trimming shortened V by 0 bases and J by 4 bases, and 13 bases separated the two germline ends.

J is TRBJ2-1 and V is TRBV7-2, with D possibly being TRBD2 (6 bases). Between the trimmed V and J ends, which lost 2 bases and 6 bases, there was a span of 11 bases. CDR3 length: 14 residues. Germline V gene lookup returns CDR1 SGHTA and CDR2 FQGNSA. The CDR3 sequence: CASSLIAAGNEQFF. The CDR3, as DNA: TGTGCCAGCAGCTTAATAGCGGCGGGCAATGAGCAGTTCTTC.

The CDR3 sequence is CASSLSGGNEQYF. The CDR3 coding sequence is TGTGCCAGCAGCTTATCGGGGGGCAACGAGCAGTACTTC. The gene calls are TRBV5-6 and TRBJ2-7; possibly TRBD2 for D (7 bases). The germline gives CDR1 SGHDT, CDR2 YYEEEE. The CDR3 totals 13 residues. The ends were cut back, 2 bases at V and 5 bases at J, with 11 bases in the middle.

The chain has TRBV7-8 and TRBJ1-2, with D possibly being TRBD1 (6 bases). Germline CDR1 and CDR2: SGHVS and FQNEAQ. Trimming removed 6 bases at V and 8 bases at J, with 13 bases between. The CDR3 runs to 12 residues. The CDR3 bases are TGTGCCAGCAGAGGGGGGGGGCACGGCTACACCTTC. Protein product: CASRGGGHGYTF.

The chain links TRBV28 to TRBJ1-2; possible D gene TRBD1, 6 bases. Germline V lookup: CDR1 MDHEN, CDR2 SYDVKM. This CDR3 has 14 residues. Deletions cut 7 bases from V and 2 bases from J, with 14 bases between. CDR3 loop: CASNPLGGNYGYTF. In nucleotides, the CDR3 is TGTGCCAGCAACCCCCTGGGGGGCAACTATGGCTACACCTTC.

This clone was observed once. CDR3 region: CASSLIPGLAGTDTQYF. The CDR3 nucleotides are TGTGCCAGCAGCTTAATCCCGGGACTAGCGGGAACAGATACGCAGTATTTT. The V gene is TRBV7-2, the J gene TRBJ2-3, with 13 bases lining up with TRBD2. Germline lookup yields CDR1 SGHTA and CDR2 FQGNSA. Unmatched junction bases numbered 5, after V lost 2 bases and J lost 3 bases. CDR3 length: 17 residues.

The CDR3 sequence: CATSRERFSYEQYV. The CDR3 DNA reads as TGTGCCACCAGCAGAGAAAGGTTCTCCTACGAGCAGTACGTC. The rearrangement links TRBV15 to TRBJ2-7; D not resolved. Between the trimmed V and J ends, which lost 0 bases and 0 bases, there was a span of 6 bases. This CDR3 comprises 14 residues. CDR1 and CDR2 from the germline V gene are LNHNV and YYDKDF (reference sequence).

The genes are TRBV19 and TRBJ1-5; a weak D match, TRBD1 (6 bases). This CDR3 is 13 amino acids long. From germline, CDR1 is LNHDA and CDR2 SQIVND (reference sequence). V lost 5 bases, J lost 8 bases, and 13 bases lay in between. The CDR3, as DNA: TGTGCCAGTAGTCTCGGACAGTTGGAGCCCCAGCATTTT. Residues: CASSLGQLEPQHF.

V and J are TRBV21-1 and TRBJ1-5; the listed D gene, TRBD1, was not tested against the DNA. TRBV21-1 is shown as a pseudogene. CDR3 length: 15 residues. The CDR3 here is CASLRGDYSNQPQHF. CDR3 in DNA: TGTGCCAGCCTCAGGGGTGATTATAGCAATCAGCCCCAGCATTTT.

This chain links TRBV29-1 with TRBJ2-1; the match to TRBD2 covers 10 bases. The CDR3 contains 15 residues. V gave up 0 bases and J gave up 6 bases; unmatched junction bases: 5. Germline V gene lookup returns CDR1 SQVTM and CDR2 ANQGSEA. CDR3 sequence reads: CSVEDRASGSNEQFF. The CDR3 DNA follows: TGCAGCGTTGAAGATCGGGCTAGCGGGAGCAATGAGCAGTTCTTC.

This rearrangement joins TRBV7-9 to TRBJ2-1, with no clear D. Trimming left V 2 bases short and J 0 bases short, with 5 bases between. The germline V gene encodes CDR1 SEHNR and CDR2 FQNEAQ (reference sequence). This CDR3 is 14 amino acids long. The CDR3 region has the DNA TGTGCCAGCAGCTTAACGAGCTCCTACAATGAGCAGTTCTTC. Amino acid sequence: CASSLTSSYNEQFF.

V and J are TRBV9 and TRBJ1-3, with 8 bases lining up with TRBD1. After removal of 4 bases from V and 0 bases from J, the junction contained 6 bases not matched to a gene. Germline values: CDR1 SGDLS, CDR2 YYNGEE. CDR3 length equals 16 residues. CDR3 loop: CASSPQGQASGNTIYF. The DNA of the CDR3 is TGTGCCAGCAGCCCCCAGGGACAGGCCTCTGGAAACACCATATATTTT.

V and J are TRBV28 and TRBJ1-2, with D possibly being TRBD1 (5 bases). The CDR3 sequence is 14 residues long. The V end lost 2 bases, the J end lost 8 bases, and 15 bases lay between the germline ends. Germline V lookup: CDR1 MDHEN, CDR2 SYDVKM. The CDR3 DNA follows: TGTGCCAGCAGTTTAGGCAGGGCCCTCTTCGGCTACACCTTC. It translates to CASSLGRALFGYTF.

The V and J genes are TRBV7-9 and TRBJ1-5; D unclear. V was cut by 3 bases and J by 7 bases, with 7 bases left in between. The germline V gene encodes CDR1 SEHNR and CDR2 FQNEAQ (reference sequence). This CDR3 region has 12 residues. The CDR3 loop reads CASSFMDQPQHF. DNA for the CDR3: TGTGCCAGCAGCTTTATGGACCAGCCCCAGCATTTT.

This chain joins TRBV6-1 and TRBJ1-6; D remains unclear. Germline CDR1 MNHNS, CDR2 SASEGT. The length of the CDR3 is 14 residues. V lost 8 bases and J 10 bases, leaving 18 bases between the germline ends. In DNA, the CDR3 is TGTGCCAGCTCAGAGGCAACAGTTGGATCACCCCTCCACTTT. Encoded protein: CASSEATVGSPLHF.

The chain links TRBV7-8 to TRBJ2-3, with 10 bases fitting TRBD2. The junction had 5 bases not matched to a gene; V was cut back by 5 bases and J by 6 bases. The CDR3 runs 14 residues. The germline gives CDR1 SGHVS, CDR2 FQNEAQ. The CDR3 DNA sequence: TGTGCCAGCAGCCCAGCGGGAGGGTCGGATACGCAGTATTTT. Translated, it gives CASSPAGGSDTQYF.

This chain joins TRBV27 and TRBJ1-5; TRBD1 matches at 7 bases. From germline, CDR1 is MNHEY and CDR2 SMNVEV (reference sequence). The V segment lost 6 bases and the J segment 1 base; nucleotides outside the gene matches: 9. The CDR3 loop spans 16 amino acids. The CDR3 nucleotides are TGTGCCAGCAGCCGCGGACAGGCTCAGAGCAATCAGCCCCAGCATTTT. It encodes CASSRGQAQSNQPQHF.

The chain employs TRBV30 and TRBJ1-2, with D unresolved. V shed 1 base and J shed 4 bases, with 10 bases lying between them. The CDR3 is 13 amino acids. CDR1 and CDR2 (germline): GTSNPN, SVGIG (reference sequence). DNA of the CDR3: TGTGCCTGGAGTGCAGGACCGGCCTATGGCTACACCTTC. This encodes CAWSAGPAYGYTF.

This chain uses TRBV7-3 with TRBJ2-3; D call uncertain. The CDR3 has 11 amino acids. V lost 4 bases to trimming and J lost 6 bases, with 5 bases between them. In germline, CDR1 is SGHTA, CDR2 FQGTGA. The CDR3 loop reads CASSSSDTQYF. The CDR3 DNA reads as TGTGCCAGCAGCTCTTCTGATACGCAGTATTTT.

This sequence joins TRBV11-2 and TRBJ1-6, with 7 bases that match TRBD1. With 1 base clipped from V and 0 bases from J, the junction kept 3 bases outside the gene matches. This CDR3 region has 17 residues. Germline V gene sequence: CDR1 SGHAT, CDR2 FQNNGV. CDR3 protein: CASSLGQGSSYNSPLHF. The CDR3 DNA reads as TGTGCCAGCAGCTTAGGACAGGGAAGCTCCTATAATTCACCCCTCCACTTT.

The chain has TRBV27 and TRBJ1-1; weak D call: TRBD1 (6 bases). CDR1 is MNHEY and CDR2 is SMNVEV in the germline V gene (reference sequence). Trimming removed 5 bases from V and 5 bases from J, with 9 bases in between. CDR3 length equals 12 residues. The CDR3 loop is CASSNRDTEAFF. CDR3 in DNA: TGTGCCAGCAGTAACAGGGATACTGAAGCTTTCTTT.

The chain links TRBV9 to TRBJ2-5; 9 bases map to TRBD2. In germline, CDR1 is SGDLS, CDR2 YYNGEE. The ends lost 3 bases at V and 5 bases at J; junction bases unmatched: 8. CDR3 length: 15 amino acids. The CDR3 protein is CASSENIAGVETQYF. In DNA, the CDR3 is TGTGCCAGCAGCGAGAATATAGCGGGAGTCGAGACCCAGTACTTC.

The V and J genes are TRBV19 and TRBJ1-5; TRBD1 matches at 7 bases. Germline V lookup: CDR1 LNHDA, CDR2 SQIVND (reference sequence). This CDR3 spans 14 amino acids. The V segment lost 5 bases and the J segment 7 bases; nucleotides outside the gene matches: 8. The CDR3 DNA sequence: TGTGCCAGTAGTCTCAGGGGGTTCGGGCAGCCCCAGCATTTT. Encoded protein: CASSLRGFGQPQHF.

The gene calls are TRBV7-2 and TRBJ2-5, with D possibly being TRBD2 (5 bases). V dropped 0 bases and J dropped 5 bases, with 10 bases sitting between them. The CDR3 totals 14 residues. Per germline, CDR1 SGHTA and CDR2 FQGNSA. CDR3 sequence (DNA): TGTGCCAGCAGCTTAGCCCTAGCAGGCGAGACCCAGTACTTC. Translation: CASSLALAGETQYF.

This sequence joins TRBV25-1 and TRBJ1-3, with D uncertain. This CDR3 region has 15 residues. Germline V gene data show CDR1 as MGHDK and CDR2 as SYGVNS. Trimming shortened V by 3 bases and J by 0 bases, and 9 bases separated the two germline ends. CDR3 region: CASSEGWTSGNTIYF. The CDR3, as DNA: TGTGCCAGCAGTGAGGGGTGGACCTCTGGAAACACCATATATTTT.